The T cell receptor beta chain described here comes from a study of OX40 agonist ivuxolimab in advanced cancers. The germline CDR1 and CDR2 sequences are MNHNY and SVGAGI (reference sequence). The CDR3 is made up of 14 amino acids. V was shortened by 1 base and J by 0 bases, with 5 bases between the two germline ends. As to this clone: What it binds is not known.

Study results and caveats: The authors did not determine the antigen specificity of the expanded peripheral T cells. Clonal expansion was among the lowest in partial responders at 0.1-3.0 mg/kg, especially CD8+.

Patients with autoimmune history or systemic immunosuppression were excluded. Profiled with immunoSEQ multiplex PCR; TCRdb holds only in-frame clones, not every one. The sample holds 85,000 to 100,000 clones; roughly 86% are singletons and the top ten take 3.5% to 5.5%. Material: CD4+ or CD8+ T cells sorted from blood, obtained in a trial of the OX40 agonist ivuxolimab. The genes are TRBV6-6 and TRBJ2-3; D unresolved. The source is an adult with an advanced solid tumor such as melanoma, head and neck, liver or kidney cancer. This CDR3 is CASSYWTSTDTQYF. CDR3 bases: TGTGCCAGCAGTTACTGGACGAGCACAGATACGCAGTATTTT.